This T cell receptor (beta chain) was captured by sequencing in a study of graft-versus-host responses after intestinal transplantation. The J segment lost 7 bases and the V segment lost 1 base, leaving 7 bases of the junction unmatched. CDR3 length: 15 residues. Germline CDR1 and CDR2: LGHNA and YSLEER. Some clones are missing from TCRdb's copy, which holds only in-frame ones; the method was immunoSEQ multiplex PCR. The sample has tens of thousands of clones; roughly 91% are singletons. A word on this clone: Its antigen remains unidentified.

The TCR comes from a human donor who received an intestinal transplant. V is TRBV4-3 and J is TRBJ2-7, with 10 bases fitting TRBD1. This sample comprised unstimulated CD8+ T cells sorted from spleen or lymph node cells, obtained before intestinal transplant. CDR3 DNA: TGCGCCAGCAGCCAAGCCGGGACAGGGGATCGGGAGCAGTACTTC. It specifies CASSQAGTGDREQYF.